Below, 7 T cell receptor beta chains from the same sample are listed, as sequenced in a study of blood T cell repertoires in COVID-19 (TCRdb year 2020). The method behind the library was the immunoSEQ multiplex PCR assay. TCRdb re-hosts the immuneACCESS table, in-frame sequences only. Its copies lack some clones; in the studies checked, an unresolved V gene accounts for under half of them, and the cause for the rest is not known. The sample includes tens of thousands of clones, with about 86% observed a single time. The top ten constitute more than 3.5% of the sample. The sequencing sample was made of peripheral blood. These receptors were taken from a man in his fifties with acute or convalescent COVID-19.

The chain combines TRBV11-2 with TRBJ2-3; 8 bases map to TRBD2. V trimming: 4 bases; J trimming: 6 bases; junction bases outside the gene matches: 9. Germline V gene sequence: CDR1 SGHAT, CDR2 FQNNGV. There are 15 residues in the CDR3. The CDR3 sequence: CASSSLQRELDTQYF. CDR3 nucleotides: TGTGCCAGCAGCTCCTTGCAGCGGGAGCTGGATACGCAGTATTTT.

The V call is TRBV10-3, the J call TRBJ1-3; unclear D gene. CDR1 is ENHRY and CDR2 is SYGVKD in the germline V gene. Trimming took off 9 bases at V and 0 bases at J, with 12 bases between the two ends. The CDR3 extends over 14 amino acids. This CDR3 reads CAIRQQSSGNTIYF. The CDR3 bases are TGTGCCATTAGACAACAGAGCTCTGGAAACACCATATATTTT.

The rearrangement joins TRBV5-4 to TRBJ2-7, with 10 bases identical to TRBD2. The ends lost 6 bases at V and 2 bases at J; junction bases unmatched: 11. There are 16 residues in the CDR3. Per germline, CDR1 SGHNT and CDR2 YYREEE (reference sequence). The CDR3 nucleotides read TGTGCCAGCACCCACATTGCTAGCGGGGGTCCCTACGAGCAGTACTTC. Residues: CASTHIASGGPYEQYF. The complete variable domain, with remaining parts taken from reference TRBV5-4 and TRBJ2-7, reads ETGVTQSPTHLIKTRGQQVTLRCSSQSGHNTVSWYQQALGQGPQFIFQYYREEENGRGNFPPRFSGLQFPNYSSELNVNALELDDSALYLCASTHIASGGPYEQYFGPGTRLTVT.

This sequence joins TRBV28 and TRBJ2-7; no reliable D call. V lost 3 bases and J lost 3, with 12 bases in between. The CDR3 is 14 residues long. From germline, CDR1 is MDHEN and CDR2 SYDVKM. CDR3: CASSFESAVYEQYF. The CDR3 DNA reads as TGTGCCAGCAGTTTTGAGAGCGCCGTCTACGAGCAGTACTTC.

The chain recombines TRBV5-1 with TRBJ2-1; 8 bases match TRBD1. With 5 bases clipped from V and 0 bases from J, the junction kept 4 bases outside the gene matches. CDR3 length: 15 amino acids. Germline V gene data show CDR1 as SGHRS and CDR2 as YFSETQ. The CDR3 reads CASRNTGGSYNEQFF. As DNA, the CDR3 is TGCGCCAGCAGGAATACAGGGGGCTCCTACAATGAGCAGTTCTTC.

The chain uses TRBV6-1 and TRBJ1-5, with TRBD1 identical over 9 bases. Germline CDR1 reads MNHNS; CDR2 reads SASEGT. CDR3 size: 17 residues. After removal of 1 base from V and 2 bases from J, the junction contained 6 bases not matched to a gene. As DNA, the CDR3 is TGTGCCAGCAGTGAAGACCCACAGGGGGCAGGCAATCAGCCCCAGCATTTT. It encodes CASSEDPQGAGNQPQHF.

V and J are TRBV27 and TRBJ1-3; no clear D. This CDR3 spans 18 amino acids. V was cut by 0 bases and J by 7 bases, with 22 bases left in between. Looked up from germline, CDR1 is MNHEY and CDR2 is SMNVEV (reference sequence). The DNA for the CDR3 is TGTGCCAGCAGTTTATCAATCCCAGGCCGGAGGGCGGAGAACACCATATATTTT. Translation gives CASSLSIPGRRAENTIYF.